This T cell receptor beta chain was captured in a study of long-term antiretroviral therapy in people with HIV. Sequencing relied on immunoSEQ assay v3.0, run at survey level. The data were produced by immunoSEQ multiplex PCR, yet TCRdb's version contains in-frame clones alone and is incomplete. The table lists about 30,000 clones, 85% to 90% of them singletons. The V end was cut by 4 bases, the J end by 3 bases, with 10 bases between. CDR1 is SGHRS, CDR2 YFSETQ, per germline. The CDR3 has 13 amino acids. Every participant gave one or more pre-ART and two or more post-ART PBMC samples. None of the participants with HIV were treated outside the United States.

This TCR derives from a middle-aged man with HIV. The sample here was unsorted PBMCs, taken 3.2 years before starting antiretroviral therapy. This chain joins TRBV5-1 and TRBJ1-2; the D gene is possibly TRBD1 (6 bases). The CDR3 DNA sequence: TGCGCCAGCAGCCCGACAGGAGACTATGGCTACACCTTC. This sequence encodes CASSPTGDYGYTF.